This entry concerns a single T cell receptor (beta chain). The antigen it recognizes is unknown. The record has no base qualities; no much larger clone is one base away. This sample was taken from a study of T cell responses to AZD1222 COVID-19 vaccine (dated by TCRdb to about 2021). A note on the overall study: TCR sequencing was performed for approximately 240 trial participants, of whom about 200 were given two doses of AZD1222 and around 26 were given two doses of MenACWY control vaccine. Trial participants were enrolled into age subgroups of 18-55, 56-69 and 70-plus years, which contained about 150, 27 and 61 TCR-sequenced participants, respectively. General study outcomes and caveats: The vaccine-associated CD4 TCRs covered the entire spike protein, and the dominant responses fell in regions 160-218 and 743-854. Epitopes outside the regions mutated in the B.1.351 and B.1.1.7 variants were reportedly recognized by nearly half of the unique spike-specific TCRs. A significant rise in spike-specific TCR breadth and depth was observed after two AZD1222 doses relative to day 0 and relative to MenACWY recipients. In the small 56-69-year group, the increase in depth fell short of significance, most likely because of low power. Because no day 14 peak-response samples were available, the repertoires could be characterized only after the peak T cell response. Most participants were white British and females outnumbered males, and the authors suggested that clonal diversity may have been underestimated. Conclusions about previously exposed vaccinees are limited, since just 6 or 7 AZD1222 recipients were seropositive for SARS-CoV-2 at baseline.

The CDR3 regions of human TCRbeta chains were subjected to immunosequencing. Concerning the study's data processing: TCRs in the repertoires were compared against a reference library of SARS-CoV-2-specific TCRs that had been generated with the MIRA antigen-specificity platform. Breadth meant the fraction of unique TCRs that were SARS-CoV-2-associated, whereas depth meant the fraction of total T cells that were SARS-CoV-2-associated. Using the MIRA data, each spike-specific TCR was assigned both to the spike region to which the TCR was reactive and to a CD4 or CD8 class. Log10-transformed breadth and depth values were compared by one-way ANOVA with Sidak's multiple comparisons tests. TCRdb carries this immuneACCESS record with in-frame sequences only. Its versions omit some clonotypes, under half of them owing to an unresolved V gene in the studies checked, with the rest unexplained. The D gene and trimming were derived from the DNA, and the V and J assignments and clone size from that table. The sample records some 65,000 clones, 75% to 85% of which are singletons. The top ten hold approximately 23% of the sample.

V sheds 2 bases and J sheds 3 bases, leaving 14 bases between their ends. The CDR3 sequence holds 16 residues, the cysteine and phenylalanine included. Only CDR3 DNA is held: 48 bases, read in frame from base 1. CDR1 and CDR2 are drawn from the germline V gene (reference sequence): SEHNR, FQNEAQ. The intended sense of this specimen's time point label: baseline before first vaccination. The intended sense of this specimen's treatment or condition label: meningococcal conjugate vaccine given as trial control. The vaccinee samples were drawn from two UK trials, COV001 and COV002, one of which was a single-blind randomized controlled phase 2/3 trial testing AZD1222 (ChAdOx1 nCoV-19) in healthy adults. For TCRbeta chain sequencing, PBMC samples were collected from trial participants at day 0 and at day 28 after the second dose.

The sequences come from peripheral blood, collected on day 0 of MenACWY control vaccination. The chain uses TRBV7-9 and TRBJ2-1, with the D gene not clear enough to name. This receptor was identified in an adult in good health. In nucleotides, the sequence is TGTGCCAGCAGCTTAAGGACCTCCGAATTCTACAATGAGCAGTTCTTC. The translation is CASSLRTSEFYNEQFF.